What follows are 24 T cell receptor beta chains derived from one specimen sequenced in a study of shared clonotypes between healthy human individuals. The naive CD8 fraction comprised CD45RO-negative cells positively selected for CCR7 and excluded terminally differentiated effector memory CD45RA+ cells. The method was immunoSEQ multiplex PCR; TCRdb's version includes in-frame clones alone and lacks a portion of them. The data show about 2 million clones, about 95% seen once. The sample consisted of naive CD8+ T cells sorted from blood. The receptors were gathered from a man aged 18 to 29 in good health.

The chain employs TRBV19 and TRBJ2-7; weak D call: TRBD2 (6 bases). V lost 5 bases and J 7 bases, leaving 12 bases between the germline ends. CDR3 length equals 12 residues. CDR1 LNHDA and CDR2 SQIVND come from the germline V gene (reference sequence). The DNA for the CDR3 is TGTGCCAGTAGTGCCCGGAGGGGAGAGCAGTACTTC. Amino acids: CASSARRGEQYF.

The V call is TRBV25-1, the J call TRBJ1-4; D remains ambiguous. Per the germline V gene, CDR1 is MGHDK and CDR2 is SYGVNS. Trimming cost V 6 bases and J 4 bases, with 3 bases left between them. CDR3 size: 11 residues. This CDR3 is CASSVNEKLFF. CDR3 DNA: TGTGCCAGCAGCGTTAATGAAAAACTGTTTTTT.

V and J are TRBV27 and TRBJ2-5; 8 bases match TRBD1. Trimming cost V 6 bases and J 4 bases; bases outside gene matches: 4. Germline CDR1 reads MNHEY; CDR2 reads SMNVEV (reference sequence). The CDR3 is made up of 13 amino acids. The DNA for the CDR3 is TGTGCCAGCAGCCCAGACAGGGGAGAGACCCAGTACTTC. Its protein product is CASSPDRGETQYF.

The genes are TRBV19 and TRBJ2-7; 7 bases map to TRBD1. The CDR3 has 15 residues. Looked up from germline, CDR1 is LNHDA and CDR2 is SQIVND (reference sequence). With V trimmed by 3 bases and J by 0 bases, 5 bases remained unmatched. Written as DNA, the CDR3 is TGTGCCAGTAGTATGTACAGGGGCCACTCCTACGAGCAGTACTTC. This encodes CASSMYRGHSYEQYF.

V usage is TRBV11-2 and J usage is TRBJ2-7, with 12 bases fitting TRBD1. V gave up 6 bases and J gave up 4 bases; unmatched junction bases: 7. The CDR3 totals 15 residues. Germline CDR1 and CDR2: SGHAT and FQNNGV. CDR3 nucleotide sequence: TGTGCCAGCAGTACCGGGACAGGGGGCTTGTACGAGCAGTACTTC. Translation: CASSTGTGGLYEQYF.

In its sample, this clone was seen once. Other DNA sequences in the sample encode the same CDR3. The J gene is TRBJ1-4, the V gene TRBV30; 9 bases align to TRBD1. Germline V gene data show CDR1 as GTSNPN and CDR2 as SVGIG (reference sequence). Trimming cost V 4 bases and J 5 bases; bases outside gene matches: 5. The CDR3 totals 14 residues. CDR3 in DNA: TGTGCCTGGAACCCGGGACAGGGAAATGAAAAACTGTTTTTT. Amino acids: CAWNPGQGNEKLFF. Looking up the rest from reference TRBV30 and TRBJ1-4 gives the full variable domain: SQTIHQWPATLVQPVGSPLSLECTVEGTSNPNLYWYRQAAGRGLQLLFYSVGIGQISSEVPQNLSASRPQDRQFILSSKKLLLSDSGFYLCAWNPGQGNEKLFFGSGTQLSVL.

This clone appeared once. The chain uses TRBV5-4 and TRBJ2-6; unclear D gene. Germline CDR1 SGHNT, CDR2 YYREEE (reference sequence). The CDR3 contains 18 residues. Trimming cost V 0 bases and J 2 bases, with 15 bases left between them. CDR3 protein: CASSLDGQASAGANVLTF. The CDR3 DNA follows: TGTGCCAGCAGCTTGGATGGGCAGGCTTCGGCTGGGGCCAACGTCCTGACTTTC.

CDR3 in DNA: TGTGCCAGTAGTATAGTTGGGACAGGCGGCTATGGCTACACCTTC. Translated, it gives CASSIVGTGGYGYTF. V usage is TRBV19 and J usage is TRBJ1-2, with 8 bases that match TRBD1. Germline values: CDR1 LNHDA, CDR2 SQIVND (reference sequence). Trimming at V came to 1 base and at J to 4 bases, leaving 5 bases not matched to a gene. The CDR3 has 15 amino acids.

The chain combines TRBV4-1 with TRBJ2-3, with D perhaps matching TRBD1 or TRBD2 (6 bases each). Germline V lookup: CDR1 MGHRA, CDR2 YSYEKL. Trimming stripped 0 bases from V and 4 bases from J, with 17 bases between. The CDR3 is 17 residues long. The CDR3 nucleotides are TGCGCCAGCAGCCAAGATCTCTGGGGGGCCGAGGCAGATACGCAGTATTTT. Translating gives CASSQDLWGAEADTQYF.

This chain uses TRBV4-3 with TRBJ2-7, with TRBD1 matching 9 bases. CDR1 is LGHNA and CDR2 is YSLEER in the germline V gene. The J segment lost 5 bases and the V segment lost 5 bases, leaving 10 bases of the junction unmatched. The CDR3 runs 15 residues. The CDR3 DNA reads TGCGCCAGCAGCTACGGGACAGGGCTGCTGGACGAGCAGTACTTC. This gives the protein CASSYGTGLLDEQYF.

The chain is built from TRBV27 and TRBJ1-1; D is uncertain. The V end was cut by 6 bases, the J end by 1 base, with 15 bases between. CDR1 and CDR2 (germline): MNHEY, SMNVEV (reference sequence). The CDR3 spans 15 residues. The CDR3 spells CASRTLGDGNTEAFF. The CDR3 nucleotides read TGTGCCAGCAGAACTCTTGGGGATGGGAACACTGAAGCTTTCTTT.

This clone is a singleton in its sample. CDR3 loop: CASSQDLWTDSSYNEQFF. In DNA form, the CDR3 reads TGCGCCAGCAGCCAAGACCTTTGGACCGACAGCTCCTACAATGAGCAGTTCTTC. The chain links TRBV4-3 to TRBJ2-1; tentatively, D is TRBD1 (5 bases). Trimming stripped 0 bases from V and 0 bases from J, with 15 bases between. Germline V gene lookup returns CDR1 LGHNA and CDR2 YSLEER. The CDR3 is made up of 18 amino acids.

The CDR3 protein is CASSYSGGVWADTQYF. CDR3 coding DNA: TGTGCCAGCAGTTATAGCGGGGGGGTCTGGGCAGATACGCAGTATTTT. V gene TRBV27 combines with J gene TRBJ2-3, with 11 bases fitting TRBD2. CDR3 size: 16 residues. Per the germline V gene, CDR1 is MNHEY and CDR2 is SMNVEV (reference sequence). Trimming removed 4 bases from V and 4 bases from J; junction bases left unmatched: 7.

The V gene is TRBV30, the J gene TRBJ1-5; D perhaps matches TRBD1 (5 bases). The V end was cut by 5 bases, the J end by 1 base, with 12 bases between. Per germline, CDR1 GTSNPN and CDR2 SVGIG (reference sequence). The CDR3 covers 14 residues. The CDR3, as DNA: TGTGCCTGGGAGGCCGGGGGGAGCAATCAGCCCCAGCATTTT. Translated: CAWEAGGSNQPQHF.

V is TRBV5-1 and J is TRBJ2-1; no firm D call. The V end lost 6 bases, the J end lost 7 bases, and 8 bases lay between the germline ends. Germline-derived CDR1 and CDR2 are SGHRS and YFSETQ. This CDR3 has 11 amino acids. CDR3 in amino acids: CASTVSNEQFF. The CDR3 bases are TGCGCCAGCACCGTGTCAAATGAGCAGTTCTTC.

V and J are TRBV6-5 and TRBJ2-7; 8 bases line up with TRBD2. CDR1 and CDR2 from the germline V gene are MNHEY and SVGAGI. The CDR3 runs 16 residues. The trim removed 0 bases at V and 2 bases at J, leaving 6 bases unmatched. The CDR3: CASSYSLADNPYEQYF. The CDR3 region has the DNA TGTGCCAGCAGTTACTCACTAGCGGATAACCCCTACGAGCAGTACTTC.

The chain links TRBV15 to TRBJ1-1; 8 bases are shared with TRBD1. CDR3 length: 14 residues. V lost 6 bases to trimming and J lost 3 bases; unmatched junction nucleotides: 6. From germline, CDR1 is LNHNV and CDR2 YYDKDF (reference sequence). The DNA of the CDR3 is TGTGCCACCAGTCGACAGGGGCAGGACACTGAAGCTTTCTTT. Its protein is CATSRQGQDTEAFF. The full variable domain, with the rest looked up from reference TRBV15 and TRBJ1-1, is DAMVIQNPRYQVTQFGKPVTLSCSQTLNHNVMYWYQQKSSQAPKLLFHYYDKDFNNEADTPDNFQSRRPNTSFCFLDIRSPGLGDTAMYLCATSRQGQDTEAFFGQGTRLTVV.

This clone showed up just once. The rearrangement joins TRBV28 to TRBJ1-4; D is unresolved. There are 14 residues in the CDR3. CDR1 and CDR2 from the germline V gene are MDHEN and SYDVKM. V lost 3 bases to trimming and J lost 7 bases, with 12 bases between them. The CDR3 reads CASSLGVHSEKLFF. In nucleotides, the CDR3 is TGTGCCAGCAGTTTGGGAGTTCACAGTGAAAAACTGTTTTTT.

Comment on this clone: Other DNA sequences of this sample code for an identical CDR3. The V call is TRBV6-5, the J call TRBJ1-5; D unclear. CDR1 is MNHEY, CDR2 SVGAGI, per germline. The CDR3 is made up of 14 amino acids. Trimming left V 4 bases short and J 2 bases short, with 9 bases between. This CDR3 reads CASSFREGNQPQHF. The CDR3 DNA sequence: TGTGCCAGCAGTTTCCGGGAGGGCAATCAGCCCCAGCATTTT.

J is TRBJ1-2 and V is TRBV5-6; 7 bases are shared with TRBD1. CDR1 and CDR2 (germline): SGHDT, YYEEEE. This CDR3 spans 15 amino acids. Trimming removed 4 bases from V and 3 bases from J; junction bases left unmatched: 9. The CDR3 DNA reads TGTGCCAGCAGCGCCGAGACAGGGTACGACTATGGCTACACCTTC. Amino acids: CASSAETGYDYGYTF. The full variable domain, completed using reference TRBV5-6 and TRBJ1-2, is DAGVTQSPTHLIKTRGQQVTLRCSPKSGHDTVSWYQQALGQGPQFIFQYYEEEERQRGNFPDRFSGHQFPNYSSELNVNALLLGDSALYLCASSAETGYDYGYTFGSGTRLTVV.

The genes are TRBV6-6 and TRBJ1-5, with TRBD1 matching 9 bases. Trimming at V came to 5 bases and at J to 6 bases, leaving 5 bases not matched to a gene. The CDR3 consists of 14 residues. Per germline, CDR1 MNHNY and CDR2 SVGAGI (reference sequence). The CDR3 loop is CASSPGQGIQPQHF. The CDR3 DNA reads as TGTGCCAGCAGTCCGGGACAGGGTATTCAGCCCCAGCATTTT.

The chain uses TRBV15 and TRBJ2-7, with 11 bases matching TRBD2. CDR1 and CDR2 from the germline V gene are LNHNV and YYDKDF (reference sequence). The CDR3 is 16 amino acids. Germline trimming cut 0 bases from V and 4 bases from J; bases unmatched to any gene: 5. The CDR3 here is CATSREWSSGGYEQYF. CDR3 coding DNA: TGTGCCACCAGCAGAGAGTGGTCTAGCGGGGGGTACGAGCAGTACTTC.

The gene calls are TRBV5-4 and TRBJ1-4; no definite D call. Trimming removed 4 bases from V and 0 bases from J, with 4 bases in between. There are 13 residues in the CDR3. Germline values: CDR1 SGHNT, CDR2 YYREEE (reference sequence). CDR3 region: CASSHTTNEKLFF. The CDR3, as DNA: TGTGCCAGCAGCCATACAACTAATGAAAAACTGTTTTTT.

The V gene is TRBV30, the J gene TRBJ1-2; no clear D. The CDR3 extends over 10 amino acids. Germline lookup yields CDR1 GTSNPN and CDR2 SVGIG (reference sequence). V lost 3 bases to trimming and J lost 2 bases, with 1 base between them. The CDR3 is CAWRNYGYTF. In nucleotides, the CDR3 is TGTGCCTGGAGAAACTATGGCTACACCTTC.